At least ten counts were recorded for the clone carrying this T cell receptor (beta chain). Its antigen is not known. The data belong to a study of T cells in Graves' hyperthyroidism and ophthalmopathy. Study outcomes and limitations: Ophthalmopathy was predicted by the model a median of approximately 6 months ahead of onset. Peripheral blood also featured most of the thyroid clonotypes expanded above 0.001.

Amplification of TCR beta CDR3 regions used RNA as the template. Primed by the HTBI set, a first-round RT-PCR was run on the TCR CDR3. TCRdb redid the calling of the multiplex PCR reads with MiXCR, one entry per CDR3 protein. The sample contains roughly 510,000 distinct CDR3 sequences, approximately 48% of which appear only once. The CDR3 is made up of 12 amino acids. CDR1 and CDR2 from the germline V gene are DFQATT and SNEGSKA (reference sequence). V was pared by 8 bases and J by 8 bases, with 19 bases between. Patients showing uncontrolled infection, other autoimmune disease, pregnancy or lactation were ineligible.

This TCR was sampled from an adult woman with Graves' disease, either hyperthyroidism or ophthalmopathy (not recorded which). Material: peripheral blood or thyroid tissue (not recorded which). The rearrangement uses TRBV20-1 and TRBJ2-7; D unclear. The CDR3 spells CSRSGPLRQQYF. As DNA, the CDR3 is TGCAGTAGATCCGGGCCCCTGCGGCAGCAGTACTTC.